Listed here are 25 T cell receptor beta chains from one sample, sequenced in a study of CXCR3-negative and CXCR3-positive naive CD8 T cells. The TRB cDNA libraries were prepared by 5' RACE with UMI labels. Reprocessing the 5' RACE reads, TCRdb reports a single entry for every CDR3 protein and omits DNA. The sample shows around 81,000 distinct CDR3 sequences, and 1.6% sits with its ten largest clones. The sample consisted of naive CXCR3- CD8+ T cells from blood. Subset described: CD45RO-CCR7+CD27+CD95- naive CD8+ T cells lacking CXCR3 (TNR3-). The receptors were sampled from a human donor in good health. Some clones in this sample may be carry-over from other donors' samples.

The chain couples TRBV14 to TRBJ1-2. The CDR3 has 12 residues. The germline V gene has CDR1 SGHDN and CDR2 FVKESK. CDR3: CASSQYLYGYTF.

V usage is TRBV10-3 and J usage is TRBJ2-7; TCRdb names TRBD1, which stays unverified in the absence of DNA. This CDR3 has 14 amino acids. The germline V gene has CDR1 ENHRY and CDR2 SYGVKD. The chain's CDR3 is CAISESTVPGEQYF.

The J gene is TRBJ2-3, the V gene TRBV7-2; TCRdb reports TRBD1, a call that lacks DNA to check it against. CDR1 is SGHTA, CDR2 FQGNSA, per germline. The CDR3 has 15 residues. CDR3 sequence reads: CASSRTGDFTDTQYF.

The chain joins TRBV4-1 to TRBJ2-2; TCRdb proposes TRBD1, but this gene call is untestable without DNA. This CDR3 is built from 13 residues. The germline V gene encodes CDR1 MGHRA and CDR2 YSYEKL. The chain's CDR3 is CASSQTGAGELFF.

V gene TRBV29-1 combines with J gene TRBJ1-2; the D gene TCRdb calls, TRBD1, cannot be checked with no DNA. Germline V lookup: CDR1 SQVTM, CDR2 ANQGSEA. CDR3 length equals 12 residues. The CDR3 reads CSVPWGENGYTF.

V gene TRBV12-3 or TRBV12-4 combines with J gene TRBJ2-2. The length of the CDR3 is 12 residues. CDR3 region: CASSTRFGELFF.

The CDR3 here is CASSPRVGGDHEQYF. The gene calls are TRBV4-2 and TRBJ2-7; checking the TCRdb D call of TRBD1 is not possible without DNA. The germline V gene encodes CDR1 LGHNA and CDR2 YNFKEQ. The CDR3 runs to 15 residues.

The chain employs TRBV7-2 and TRBJ2-1; TCRdb indicates TRBD1, and absent DNA this call remains unverified. There are 14 residues in the CDR3. From germline, CDR1 is SGHTA and CDR2 FQGNSA. CDR3 protein: CASSFGVGPIEQFF.

The rearrangement links TRBV2 to TRBJ2-2; there is no DNA to check the TCRdb D call of TRBD1. Germline V gene lookup returns CDR1 SNHLY and CDR2 FYNNEI. CDR3 size: 17 residues. CDR3 sequence: CASRPRQGEMNTGELFF.

This chain connects TRBV29-1 to TRBJ2-7; as DNA is missing, the TRBD2 call by TCRdb cannot be tested. Germline V gene lookup returns CDR1 SQVTM and CDR2 ANQGSEA. The CDR3 spans 11 residues. The CDR3 loop reads CSVKEGYEQYF.

V usage is TRBV29-1 and J usage is TRBJ2-5; TCRdb outputs TRBD1, but without DNA this stays unchecked. This CDR3 has 16 amino acids. Germline-derived CDR1 and CDR2 are SQVTM and ANQGSEA. The CDR3 reads CSVEDPLQGESGTQYF.

The J gene is TRBJ1-1, the V gene TRBV6-2 or TRBV6-3. Germline CDR1 and CDR2: MNHEY and SVGEGT. The CDR3 consists of 13 residues. CDR3 protein: CASSYSGLTEAFF.

The V gene is TRBV21-1, the J gene TRBJ2-7; TCRdb's D call of TRBD1 is untestable without DNA. TRBV21-1 is noted as a pseudogene. The CDR3 has 13 amino acids. The CDR3 sequence: CASSDPTGYEQYF.

The rearrangement joins TRBV5-6 to TRBJ2-3. This CDR3 spans 11 amino acids. Per germline, CDR1 SGHDT and CDR2 YYEEEE. The CDR3 sequence is CASGNLDTQYF.

V and J are TRBV20-1 and TRBJ2-1; TCRdb indicates TRBD1, and absent DNA this call remains unverified. This CDR3 has 15 residues. The germline gives CDR1 DFQATT, CDR2 SNEGSKA (reference sequence). CDR3 residues: CSAAPREWSYNEQFF.

The chain carries TRBV29-1 and TRBJ1-1. This CDR3 has 13 amino acids. Germline loops: CDR1 SQVTM, CDR2 ANQGSEA. The CDR3 reads CSVDLTVNTEAFF.

The chain joins TRBV6-5 to TRBJ1-2. In germline, CDR1 is MNHEY, CDR2 SVGAGI. This CDR3 has 17 residues. This chain's CDR3 is CASSLAPGHGPYVGYTF.

The chain links TRBV20-1 to TRBJ2-5; TCRdb lists TRBD1, though no DNA is available to test this call. The CDR3 runs 16 residues. Per the germline V gene, CDR1 is DFQATT and CDR2 is SNEGSKA (reference sequence). This CDR3 is CSARTTGGPSLETQYF.

The genes are TRBV5-4 and TRBJ2-7. The CDR3 length is 13 residues. Germline loops: CDR1 SGHNT, CDR2 YYREEE (reference sequence). The CDR3 loop is CASSLDDSREQYF.

The J gene is TRBJ1-6, the V gene TRBV7-9; as DNA is missing, the TRBD1 call by TCRdb cannot be tested. The CDR3 length is 17 residues. Germline-derived CDR1 and CDR2 are SEHNR and FQNEAQ (reference sequence). The CDR3 protein is CASSPAGRSSYNSPLHF.

The rearrangement links TRBV7-8 to TRBJ2-3; TCRdb outputs TRBD2, but without DNA this stays unchecked. The germline CDR1 and CDR2 sequences are SGHVS and FQNEAQ. This CDR3 has 19 amino acids. CDR3 in amino acids: CASSLAQEGLDSPTDTQYF.

The CDR3 is CASSLEQASYEQYF. V and J are TRBV11-2 and TRBJ2-7; there is no DNA to check the TCRdb D call of TRBD1. The CDR3 covers 14 residues. Germline CDR1 and CDR2: SGHAT and FQNNGV.

V usage is TRBV12-3 or TRBV12-4 and J usage is TRBJ2-4; TCRdb returns TRBD2, unconfirmable since there is no DNA. CDR3 length equals 13 residues. The CDR3 protein is CASSLGSPYIQYF.

The chain combines TRBV29-1 with TRBJ2-3; TCRdb outputs TRBD1, but without DNA this stays unchecked. The CDR3 loop spans 14 amino acids. Germline lookup yields CDR1 SQVTM and CDR2 ANQGSEA. This CDR3 is CSVEDPDRADTQYF.

The chain joins TRBV7-2 to TRBJ2-7; TCRdb picks TRBD2, but there is no DNA to check that call. The CDR3 extends over 13 amino acids. Per the germline V gene, CDR1 is SGHTA and CDR2 is FQGNSA. CDR3 sequence: CASSLMGSREQYF. The full variable domain, its missing parts supplied by reference TRBV7-2 and TRBJ2-7, is GAGVSQSPSNKVTEKGKDVELRCDPISGHTALYWYRQSLGQGLEFLIYFQGNSAPDKSGLPSDRFSAERTGGSVSTLTIQRTQQEDSAVYLCASSLMGSREQYFGPGTRLTVT.